This entry lists 15 T cell receptor beta chains sequenced from one sample in a study of cytomegalovirus exposure and HLA in healthy donors. A multiplex PCR was run with 60 Vbeta primers and 13 Jbeta primers. Produced via immunoSEQ multiplex PCR; TCRdb's table is partial and in-frame only. The repertoire consists of about 160,000 clones, with more than 70% occurring once and the leading ten covering 6.3%. Material for sequencing was PBMCs. The receptors originated from a male donor in good health and CMV-seropositive.

The rearrangement uses TRBV7-2 and TRBJ2-7, with 11 bases fitting TRBD2. The V gene's germline CDR1 is SGHTA and CDR2 FQGNSA. The CDR3 totals 18 residues. The V gene end was trimmed by 5 bases and the J gene end by 5 bases; junction bases not matched to a gene: 17. CDR3 sequence (DNA): TGTGCCAGCAGCACCCCCGGGACTAGCGGAGGGGTTCGGGACGAGCAGTACTTC. Residues: CASSTPGTSGGVRDEQYF.

V is TRBV19 and J is TRBJ1-5; D gene ambiguous. The CDR3 has 16 amino acids. CDR1 LNHDA and CDR2 SQIVND come from the germline V gene (reference sequence). With 6 bases removed from V and 3 bases from J, the gap between germline ends came to 18 bases. CDR3 nucleotide sequence: TGTGCCAGTAGAACGGCGGGTCCTTCTCTCAATCAGCCCCAGCATTTT. As protein: CASRTAGPSLNQPQHF.

The chain links TRBV6-1 to TRBJ2-5, with TRBD1 as a possible D gene (7 bases). This CDR3 has 17 amino acids. Germline assignment: CDR1 MNHNS and CDR2 SASEGT. V was shortened by 3 bases and J by 1 base, with 18 bases between the two germline ends. CDR3 sequence (DNA): TGTGCCAGCAGTGAGAGGAGGGGGAGACAGGGCCAAGAGACCCAGTACTTC. Amino acid sequence: CASSERRGRQGQETQYF.

The chain combines TRBV29-1 with TRBJ1-2; the D gene is possibly TRBD1 (6 bases). This CDR3 is built from 13 residues. The germline V and J ends were trimmed by 3 bases and 5 bases, with 13 bases remaining between them. Germline-derived CDR1 and CDR2 are SQVTM and ANQGSEA. The CDR3 region has the DNA TGCAGCGTTGAGTATCAGGGGCGGTATGGCTACACCTTC. Its protein is CSVEYQGRYGYTF.

This clone was detected a few times. The rearrangement uses TRBV27 and TRBJ2-1, with TRBD2 identical over 7 bases. The junction had 11 bases not matched to a gene; V was cut back by 3 bases and J by 6 bases. The CDR3 totals 16 residues. Germline-derived CDR1 and CDR2 are MNHEY and SMNVEV (reference sequence). The CDR3 sequence is CASSFLGGSGGNEQFF. The CDR3 DNA is TGTGCCAGCAGTTTCCTCGGGGGGAGTGGGGGCAATGAGCAGTTCTTC.

V gene TRBV2 combines with J gene TRBJ1-5; D possibly corresponds to TRBD1 (5 bases). Germline loops: CDR1 SNHLY, CDR2 FYNNEI. The germline V and J ends were trimmed by 5 bases and 6 bases, with 17 bases remaining between them. The CDR3 covers 15 residues. The CDR3 here is CASSSVRDFGQPQHF. The CDR3 bases are TGTGCCAGCAGTTCCGTAAGGGACTTCGGTCAGCCCCAGCATTTT.

The rearrangement joins TRBV7-2 to TRBJ2-7; D might be TRBD1 (5 bases). The CDR3 totals 14 residues. V was pared by 3 bases and J by 7 bases, with 16 bases between. Germline CDR1 and CDR2: SGHTA and FQGNSA. The DNA for the CDR3 is TGTGCCAGCAGCTTGGGGTGGGGCCTTGGGGAGCAGTACTTC. Amino acids: CASSLGWGLGEQYF.

This clone has only one observation. The chain recombines TRBV6-5 with TRBJ1-1; 9 positions agree with TRBD1. V dropped 8 bases and J dropped 5; count of bases not matched to a gene: 9. CDR3 length: 14 amino acids. The germline gives CDR1 MNHEY, CDR2 SVGAGI. The CDR3 is CASGYRGQKTEAFF. CDR3 DNA sequence: TGTGCCAGCGGATACAGGGGGCAGAAGACTGAAGCTTTCTTT.

This clone has only a few counts. The chain uses TRBV6-6 and TRBJ1-4; 10 bases are a match to TRBD1. The CDR3 loop spans 16 amino acids. Losses at the gene ends were 2 bases for V and 7 bases for J; bases not matched to a gene: 7. In germline, CDR1 is MNHNY, CDR2 SVGAGI (reference sequence). The CDR3 DNA reads TGTGCCAGCAGTTACGCACCTAGGACAGGGGGTGAAAAACTGTTTTTT. Protein sequence: CASSYAPRTGGEKLFF.

V gene TRBV7-8 combines with J gene TRBJ1-5; 7 positions agree with TRBD1. The CDR3 is 15 amino acids. Unmatched junction bases numbered 6, after V lost 5 bases and J lost 2 bases. From germline, CDR1 is SGHVS and CDR2 FQNEAQ. DNA for the CDR3: TGTGCCAGCAGCGCCCAGGGGGGTGGCAATCAGCCCCAGCATTTT. This codes for CASSAQGGGNQPQHF.

The rearrangement uses TRBV7-2 and TRBJ2-1; 13 bases are a match to TRBD2. CDR1 and CDR2 from the germline V gene are SGHTA and FQGNSA. The CDR3 length is 16 residues. J lost 7 bases, V lost 4 bases, and 7 bases had no gene match. The CDR3: CASSYYGTSGANEQFF. The CDR3 DNA sequence: TGTGCCAGCAGCTACTACGGGACTAGCGGGGCTAATGAGCAGTTCTTC.

V usage is TRBV27 and J usage is TRBJ1-4; tentatively, D is TRBD1 (5 bases). Trimming removed 4 bases from V and 14 bases from J, with 20 bases in between. This CDR3 spans 14 amino acids. From germline, CDR1 is MNHEY and CDR2 SMNVEV (reference sequence). This chain's CDR3 is CASSSPVGAGGLFF. DNA of the CDR3: TGTGCCAGCAGTTCACCCGTCGGAGCGGGGGGTCTGTTTTTT.

CDR3: CAISDRREGVRTGELFF. The CDR3 nucleotides are TGTGCCATCAGTGATCGTCGGGAGGGCGTTAGAACCGGGGAGCTGTTTTTT. The chain employs TRBV10-3 and TRBJ2-2, with 8 bases that match TRBD2. Germline-derived CDR1 and CDR2 are ENHRY and SYGVKD. The trim removed 3 bases at V and 5 bases at J, leaving 11 bases unmatched. The CDR3 loop spans 17 amino acids.

The chain combines TRBV5-4 with TRBJ2-1; D is ambiguous. Trimming took 3 bases from V and 0 from J, leaving 4 bases between them. The germline CDR1 and CDR2 sequences are SGHNT and YYREEE (reference sequence). The CDR3 is 13 amino acids. The CDR3: CASSSSSYNEQFF. In nucleotides, the CDR3 is TGTGCCAGCAGCTCGAGCTCCTACAATGAGCAGTTCTTC.

The chain has TRBV7-5 and TRBJ2-1; the table names TRBD2, a call not compared with the DNA. TRBV7-5 has pseudogene status. CDR3 length: 18 residues. The CDR3 DNA follows: TGTGTCAGAAGCCCGGAGACTAGCGGGAGGGGGGGTGAGGATGAGCAGTTCTTC. Translated: CVRSPETSGRGGEDEQFF.